Listed below are T cell receptor beta chains from one sample, sequenced in a study of blood T cell repertoires in COVID-19. Using immunoSEQ multiplex PCR, the repertoire was profiled, and TCRdb retains in-frame clones only, with some absent. The profile shows 200,000 to 250,000 clones, 65% to 90% of them singletons. Source material: peripheral blood. The origin of the receptors is a woman in her 70s with COVID-19, enrolled during active disease. CDR3s include the opening cysteine and the closing phenylalanine or tryptophan. Each record gives: D gene, V gene, clone size, J gene, CDR3 DNA, CDR3 protein. The D gene is left open where the match is weak. Expanded clones are given a class, and other clones once, few, many or no size at all.

>TRBD2|TRBV7-3|-|TRBJ2-1
TGTGCCAGCAGCTTAGGGACTAGCGGGGGGGCCGAGTTCTTC
CASSLGTSGGAEFF
>-|TRBV5-4|-|TRBJ1-6
TGTGCCAGCAGCAGGCAGGGTGGGCAGAATTCACCCCTCCACTTT
CASSRQGGQNSPLHF
>TRBD2|TRBV27|-|TRBJ2-2
TGTGCCAGCACCCCTAGCTCGGGGGGAGACACCGGGGAGCTGTTTTTT
CASTPSSGGDTGELFF
>TRBD1|TRBV18|-|TRBJ2-4
TGTGCCAGCTCAGTACAGGGGGCCGAGAACATTCAGTACTTC
CASSVQGAENIQYF
>TRBD1|TRBV7-8|-|TRBJ1-2
TGTGCCAGCAGCGATAGACAGGGGGCTGATGGCTACACCTTC
CASSDRQGADGYTF
>-|TRBV6-6|-|TRBJ2-5
TGTGCCAGCAGCGCTGGGGGGGCCGGTGAGACCCAGTACTTC
CASSAGGAGETQYF
>-|TRBV14|-|TRBJ2-5
TGTGCCAGCAGCCAGGTTTGGGGCGGAGAGACCCAGTACTTC
CASSQVWGGETQYF
>TRBD2|TRBV19|-|TRBJ2-3
TGTGCCAGTAGTAAAGGGACTAGCGGGGGCCACACAGATACGCAGTATTTT
CASSKGTSGGHTDTQYF
>TRBD1|TRBV10-3|-|TRBJ1-1
TGTGCCGTTTCAACACAGGGGTTGAACACTGAAGCTTTCTTT
CAVSTQGLNTEAFF
>-|TRBV6-2/TRBV6-3|-|TRBJ1-1
TGTGCCAGCAGTCCGAGGGGCCAGGGGACCACTGAAGCTTTCTTT
CASSPRGQGTTEAFF
>TRBD1|TRBV7-7|-|TRBJ1-3
TGTGCTAGCAGCCCGGGGACAGGGGCAGGAAACACCATATATTTT
CASSPGTGAGNTIYF
>TRBD2|TRBV19|-|TRBJ2-2
TGTGCCAGTACCCTTCCGACTAGCGGGAGGCCGAATACCGGGGAGCTGTTTTTT
CASTLPTSGRPNTGELFF
>-|TRBV27|-|TRBJ1-1
TGTGCCAGCAGGGGGCAGACCAACACTGAAGCTTTCTTT
CASRGQTNTEAFF
>TRBD1|TRBV7-2|-|TRBJ1-5
TGTGCCAGCAGCTCGGGGGGGAGACAGGGATCACGTCAGCCCCAGCATTTT
CASSSGGRQGSRQPQHF
>TRBD2|TRBV19|-|TRBJ2-5
TGTGCCAGTAGTATATTAGCGGGAGGGCAAGAGACCCAGTACTTC
CASSILAGGQETQYF
>-|TRBV7-2|-|TRBJ2-7
TGTGCCAGCAGCTTATTCCCGGGGTACGAAAGCTCCTACGAGCAGTACTTC
CASSLFPGYESSYEQYF
>TRBD2|TRBV7-2|-|TRBJ2-1
TGTGCCAGCAGCATTAGCGGGGGGATCTCCTACAATGAGCAGTTCTTC
CASSISGGISYNEQFF
>-|TRBV7-2|once|TRBJ1-1
TGTGCCAGCAGCTTCCGACGGGAAAACACTGAAGCTTTCTTT
CASSFRRENTEAFF
>TRBD2|TRBV6-6|-|TRBJ2-3
TGTGCCACCCAATCGAGCGGGGGCGTTGATACGCAGTATTTT
CATQSSGGVDTQYF
>TRBD1|TRBV4-3|-|TRBJ1-1
TGCGCCAGCAGCCAAGGTCAGGGGGCGCCGACTGAAGCTTTCTTT
CASSQGQGAPTEAFF
>-|TRBV4-3|-|TRBJ2-1
TGCGCCAGCAGCCCCAGGTCAGGGCCTTATAATGAGCAGTTCTTC
CASSPRSGPYNEQFF
>TRBD1|TRBV9|-|TRBJ2-4
TGTGCCAGCAGCCGGACAGGGCTCGGCGTAGCGGACATTCAGTACTTC
CASSRTGLGVADIQYF
>-|TRBV24-1|few|TRBJ1-1
TGTGCCACCTCGGACGGTCTTAGGGGTGAAGCTTTCTTT
CATSDGLRGEAFF
>-|TRBV19|-|TRBJ1-3
TGTGCCAGTAGTATAGGAGGCGGCCTCTCTGGAAACACCATATATTTT
CASSIGGGLSGNTIYF
>-|TRBV9|-|TRBJ2-5
TGTGCCAGCAGCGTAGGCCTCGCGGTATTGGAGACCCAGTACTTC
CASSVGLAVLETQYF
>TRBD2|TRBV7-3|-|TRBJ2-1
TGTGCCAGCAGCTCCTCGACTAGCGGGGGGGCCTACAATGAGCAGTTCTTC
CASSSSTSGGAYNEQFF
>TRBD1|TRBV18|-|TRBJ1-3
TGTGCCAGCTCACCAAACGTGGTAGGACAGGCGAGCTCTGGAAACACCATATATTTT
CASSPNVVGQASSGNTIYF
>TRBD2|TRBV29-1|-|TRBJ2-5
TGCAGCGTTCGGGGACTAGACTGGGAGACCCAGTACTTC
CSVRGLDWETQYF
>TRBD2|TRBV5-6|few|TRBJ2-1
TGTGCCAGCAGCACGGGACTAGCGGACTACAATGAGCAGTTCTTC
CASSTGLADYNEQFF
>-|TRBV3-1/TRBV3-2|-|TRBJ1-4
TGTGCCAGCAGCCATGTACAGCAGGGCCTGGAAAAACTGTTTTTT
CASSHVQQGLEKLFF
>TRBD1|TRBV3-1/TRBV3-2|-|TRBJ1-4
TGTGCCAGCAGCCAAGGCGGACAGGGAGGTGAAAAACTGTTTTTT
CASSQGGQGGEKLFF
>-|TRBV7-8|-|TRBJ1-6
TGTGCCAGCAGCTCCCTCAGGCCGATTAATTCACCCCTCCACTTT
CASSSLRPINSPLHF
>TRBD1|TRBV11-3|-|TRBJ1-2
TGTGCCAGCAGCTTAGGGACAGGGTCTCTCGGCTACACCTTC
CASSLGTGSLGYTF
>TRBD1|TRBV24-1|-|TRBJ2-5
TGTGCCACCAGTGCTTCCGGGACAGGGATTCAGACCCAGTACTTC
CATSASGTGIQTQYF